This T cell receptor beta chain came from a study of cytomegalovirus exposure and HLA in healthy donors. Study-level results: Per published reports, the classifier diagnosed cytomegalovirus status with high specificity and sensitivity. Specificity of a few CMV-associated chains for CMV antigens was verified in vitro. Many donors carried some public TCRs, although rarity characterized most TCR sequences. Later on, an analysis showed TCR association rates differing by HLA locus, with DRB1 the most and HLA-C the fewest.

PCR amplification relied on 60 Vbeta primers (plus 13 Jbeta primers). The data were produced by immunoSEQ multiplex PCR, yet TCRdb's version contains in-frame clones alone and is incomplete. This table has roughly 170,000 clones, approximately 81% appearing once. Notes on this clone: Its target is not known.

The sequence was collected from a male donor in good health and CMV-seronegative. The sequencing sample was made of PBMCs.

In DNA, the CDR3 is TGCGCCAGCAGCTTGGGACAGGGGAGAGATACGCAGTATTTT. Encoded protein: CASSLGQGRDTQYF. V gene TRBV5-1 combines with J gene TRBJ2-3; 8 bases are shared with TRBD1. Germline V gene sequence: CDR1 SGHRS, CDR2 YFSETQ. The CDR3 loop spans 14 amino acids. The J segment lost 5 bases and the V segment lost 0 bases, leaving 2 bases of the junction unmatched.